The clone carrying this T cell receptor beta chain was seen a few times. This record belongs to a study of blood T cell repertoires in COVID-19. Study in general: COVID-19 samples from acute and convalescent phases originated in the United States, Italy and Spain. The cDNA or gDNA used as material had been derived from T cells, B-cell-depleted T cells, or PBMCs.

Original processing notes: Reference gene primers were amplified, and this amplification served to estimate nucleated cell counts. This table comes from immunoSEQ multiplex PCR, and its TCRdb copy is limited to in-frame clones, with some not included. V, J and clone size reflect that table, while D and trimming were determined from the DNA. The sample gives roughly 120,000 clones, about 90% of which show up once; just under 30% is in the top ten. CDR1 and CDR2 from the germline V gene are LGHNA and YNFKEQ. The CDR3 consists of 16 residues. Between the trimmed V and J ends, which lost 5 bases and 0 bases, there was a span of 17 bases.

The chain joins TRBV4-2 to TRBJ2-7; D is uncertain. The receptor's source is a woman between 65 and 79 years old with acute or convalescent COVID-19. Sequenced sample: peripheral blood. DNA of the CDR3: TGTGCCAGCAGCGCCGTCGTTTCCGAGAGCTCCTACGAGCAGTACTTC. This sequence encodes CASSAVVSESSYEQYF.